Below are 17 T cell receptor beta chains sequenced from a single sample in a study of early T cells in non-severe SARS-CoV-2 infection. TCRdb analysed the 5' RACE reads with MiXCR anew, one entry per CDR3 protein. The repertoire includes 100,000 to 120,000 distinct CDR3 sequences, about 12% of them detected once, and 3% to 3.5% sits in the top ten. Sequencing used whole blood. The receptors shown here come from an adult who was a healthcare worker with PCR-confirmed SARS-CoV-2 infection or an uninfected control (not recorded which).

The V call is TRBV30, the J call TRBJ2-7; D is perhaps TRBD2 (6 bases). V shed 7 bases and J shed 2 bases, with 27 bases lying between them. Germline V lookup: CDR1 GTSNPN, CDR2 SVGIG (reference sequence). The CDR3 sequence is 17 residues long. Here the CDR3 DNA reads TGTGCCTTGCAAGGAGGGCGGGTCAGCCATACCGCCTACGAGCAGTACTTC. It is translated as CALQGGRVSHTAYEQYF. Full variable domain (missing parts from reference TRBV30 and TRBJ2-7): SQTIHQWPATLVQPVGSPLSLECTVEGTSNPNLYWYRQAAGRGLQLLFYSVGIGQISSEVPQNLSASRPQDRQFILSSKKLLLSDSGFYLCALQGGRVSHTAYEQYFGPGTRLTVT.

This sequence joins TRBV7-9 and TRBJ2-1; the D is unclear. The CDR3 covers 13 residues. Germline lookup yields CDR1 SEHNR and CDR2 FQNEAQ (reference sequence). Trimming pared 3 bases from V and 3 bases from J, leaving 6 bases between. The CDR3 DNA is TGTGCCAGCAGCTTCGGCCGCTACAATGAGCAGTTCTTC. Translated, it gives CASSFGRYNEQFF.

This clonotype has more than one count but fewer than ten. The chain has TRBV19 and TRBJ1-4; D is perhaps TRBD1 (5 bases). CDR1 and CDR2 from the germline V gene are LNHDA and SQIVND (reference sequence). Trimming shortened V by 5 bases and J by 8 bases, and 15 bases separated the two germline ends. The CDR3 spans 14 residues. The CDR3 region has the DNA TGTGCCAGTAGTGTCTCCTCGGGGGGAGAAAAACTGTTTTTT. Translating it yields CASSVSSGGEKLFF.

The rearrangement uses TRBV10-2 and TRBJ1-1; possible D gene TRBD1, 6 bases. The length of the CDR3 is 16 residues. CDR1 and CDR2 (germline): WSHSY, SAAADI. The V gene lost 2 bases and the J gene lost 1 base, with 14 bases spanning the gap. The DNA for the CDR3 is TGCGCCAGCAGTGAGCCCCTACAGGGTACGAACACTGAAGCTTTCTTT. This translates into CASSEPLQGTNTEAFF.

The chain recombines TRBV20-1 with TRBJ2-1, with D possibly being TRBD2 (6 bases). V lost 6 bases and J 9 bases, leaving 21 bases between the germline ends. This CDR3 region has 14 residues. Germline CDR1 and CDR2: DFQATT and SNEGSKA (reference sequence). Here the CDR3 DNA reads TGCAGTGCATATCGACTAGGCGGTTGGGGTGAGCAGTTCTTC. Protein: CSAYRLGGWGEQFF.

On this clonotype itself: A much bigger clone sits one base away, suggesting this may be a read error. V is TRBV6-4 and J is TRBJ2-2; D could derive from TRBD1 or TRBD2 (5 bases each). The germline CDR1 and CDR2 sequences are MRHNA and SNTAGT. Trimming stripped 1 base from V and 6 bases from J, with 6 bases between. The CDR3 runs 13 residues. Written as DNA, the CDR3 is TGTGCCAGCAGTGACTTGGGGGCCGGGGAGCTGTTTTTT. The encoded protein is CASSDLGAGELFF.

Only a few counts were recorded for this clonotype. The V gene is TRBV29-1, the J gene TRBJ2-4, with 14 bases aligning to TRBD2. The CDR3 runs 18 residues. The V segment lost 6 bases and the J segment 1 base; nucleotides outside the gene matches: 11. Germline CDR1 and CDR2: SQVTM and ANQGSEA. For the CDR3, the DNA is TGCAGCGTCGGGACTAGCGGGAGCATGGTACGGGCCAAAAACATTCAGTACTTC. This sequence encodes CSVGTSGSMVRAKNIQYF. The whole variable domain, filled in from reference TRBV29-1 and TRBJ2-4, reads SAVISQKPSRDICQRGTSLTIQCQVDSQVTMMFWYRQQPGQSLTLIATANQGSEATYESGFVIDKFPISRPNLTFSTLTVSNMSPEDSSIYLCSVGTSGSMVRAKNIQYFGAGTRLSVL.

This clonotype occurred a few times. The chain carries TRBV28 and TRBJ1-6; 12 bases agree with TRBD1. The CDR3 contains 16 residues. The germline V gene has CDR1 MDHEN and CDR2 SYDVKM. V lost 2 bases to trimming and J lost 10 bases; unmatched junction nucleotides: 6. CDR3: CASSLPAGTGGSPLHF. In nucleotides, the CDR3 is TGTGCCAGCAGTTTACCCGCCGGGACAGGGGGCTCACCCCTCCACTTT.

The chain is built from TRBV20-1 and TRBJ2-1, with D possibly TRBD2 on 6 matching bases. Germline V gene data show CDR1 as DFQATT and CDR2 as SNEGSKA (reference sequence). The length of the CDR3 is 13 residues. V was trimmed by 2 bases and J by 10 bases, leaving 15 bases between them. The CDR3 loop is CSARTGRTVEQFF. DNA for the CDR3: TGCAGTGCTAGAACCGGGAGAACAGTCGAGCAGTTCTTC.

This clonotype was detected once. The chain carries TRBV4-1 and TRBJ2-7, with 12 bases fitting TRBD2. The CDR3 has 17 amino acids. V lost 1 base to trimming and J lost 5 bases; unmatched junction nucleotides: 9. Germline V CDR1 and CDR2: MGHRA, YSYEKL. CDR3 nucleotides: TGCGCCAGCAGCCAAGGAATTCTAGCGGGAGGGCGGCACGAGCAGTACTTC. Translated, it gives CASSQGILAGGRHEQYF.

This clonotype was found a few times. The V call is TRBV11-2, the J call TRBJ2-1; the match to TRBD1 covers 7 bases. Trimming removed 4 bases from V and 6 bases from J; junction bases left unmatched: 9. CDR1 and CDR2 (germline): SGHAT, FQNNGV. This CDR3 spans 15 amino acids. CDR3 residues: CASSSRDSYSNEQFF. For the CDR3, the DNA is TGTGCCAGCAGCTCCCGGGACAGCTATTCCAATGAGCAGTTCTTC.

The V call is TRBV10-3, the J call TRBJ1-2; D gene unclear. The germline CDR1 and CDR2 sequences are ENHRY and SYGVKD. Trimming removed 4 bases at V and 8 bases at J, with 14 bases between. The CDR3 is 13 amino acids. As DNA, the CDR3 is TGTGCCATCAGTGCTCAGGAGGGTTTCGGCTACACCTTC. Amino acid sequence: CAISAQEGFGYTF.

This clonotype was observed many times. The chain combines TRBV18 with TRBJ1-4; a possible D gene is TRBD1 (5 bases). Trimming left V 0 bases short and J 5 bases short, with 10 bases between. The CDR3 spans 15 residues. The germline gives CDR1 KGHSH, CDR2 LQKENI. CDR3 sequence reads: CASSPPTVGNEKLFF. CDR3 coding DNA: TGTGCCAGCTCACCACCGACAGTAGGCAATGAAAAACTGTTTTTT. The variable domain in full, with the rest retrieved from reference TRBV18 and TRBJ1-4, is NAGVMQNPRHLVRRRGQEARLRCSPMKGHSHVYWYRQLPEEGLKFMVYLQKENIIDESGMPKERFSAEFPKEGPSILRIQQVVRGDSAAYFCASSPPTVGNEKLFFGSGTQLSVL.

The gene calls are TRBV6-1 and TRBJ2-1, with D unresolved. This CDR3 region has 11 residues. Germline V gene data show CDR1 as MNHNS and CDR2 as SASEGT. V was shortened by 4 bases and J by 12 bases, with 10 bases between the two germline ends. The CDR3 bases are TGTGCCAGCAGTGCAACCCCCCGGCAGTTCTTC. Its translation is CASSATPRQFF.

This clonotype has at least ten counts. The chain employs TRBV7-3 and TRBJ2-1, with 7 bases matching TRBD2. This CDR3 is 15 amino acids long. The germline gives CDR1 SGHTA, CDR2 FQGTGA. V was clipped by 3 bases and J by 5 bases; unmatched bases: 7. The CDR3 DNA is TGTGCCAGCAGCTTGGCGGGAGTAGTGGACAATGAGCAGTTCTTC. It translates to CASSLAGVVDNEQFF.

J is TRBJ1-2 and V is TRBV11-2; 9 nucleotides align to TRBD1. CDR3 size: 14 residues. Germline CDR1 SGHAT, CDR2 FQNNGV. Germline trimming cut 6 bases from V and 6 bases from J; bases unmatched to any gene: 8. The CDR3 spells CASRIPGQGHGYTF. In DNA form, the CDR3 reads TGTGCCAGCAGAATTCCGGGACAGGGTCATGGCTACACCTTC.

This clonotype has at least ten counts. The chain employs TRBV12-3 or TRBV12-4 and TRBJ1-1; a weak D match, TRBD1 (5 bases). V was cut by 3 bases and J by 6 bases, with 14 bases left in between. The CDR3 is 14 amino acids. DNA for the CDR3: TGTGCCAGCAGTTTGACAGAGGCCTCCGCTGAAGCTTTCTTT. This encodes CASSLTEASAEAFF.